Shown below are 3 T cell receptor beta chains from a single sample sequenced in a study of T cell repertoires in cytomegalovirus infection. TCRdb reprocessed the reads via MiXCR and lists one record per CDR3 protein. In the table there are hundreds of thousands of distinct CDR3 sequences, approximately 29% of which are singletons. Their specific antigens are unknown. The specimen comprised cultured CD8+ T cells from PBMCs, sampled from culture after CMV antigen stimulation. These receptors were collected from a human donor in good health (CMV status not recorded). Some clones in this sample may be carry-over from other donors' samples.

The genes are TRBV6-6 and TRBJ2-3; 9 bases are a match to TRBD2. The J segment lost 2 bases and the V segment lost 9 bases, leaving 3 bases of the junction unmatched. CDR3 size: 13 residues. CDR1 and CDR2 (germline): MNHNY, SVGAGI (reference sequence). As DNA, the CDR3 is TGTGCCAGTGAGCGGGGGGACACAGATACGCAGTATTTT. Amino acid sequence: CASERGDTDTQYF.

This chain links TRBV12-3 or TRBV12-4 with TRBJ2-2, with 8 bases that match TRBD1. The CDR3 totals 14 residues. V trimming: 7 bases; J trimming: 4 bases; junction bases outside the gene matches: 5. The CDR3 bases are TGTGCCAGCACCTGGACAGGGCCCACCGGGGAGCTGTTTTTT. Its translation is CASTWTGPTGELFF.

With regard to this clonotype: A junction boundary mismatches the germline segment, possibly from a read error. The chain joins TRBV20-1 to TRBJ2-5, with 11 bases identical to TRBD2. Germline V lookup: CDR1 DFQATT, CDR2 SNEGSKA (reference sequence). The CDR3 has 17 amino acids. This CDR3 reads CSARASSGGAIGETQYF. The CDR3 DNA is TGTAGTGCTAGAGCCAGTAGCGGGGGGGCAATAGGAGAGACCCAGTACTTC.